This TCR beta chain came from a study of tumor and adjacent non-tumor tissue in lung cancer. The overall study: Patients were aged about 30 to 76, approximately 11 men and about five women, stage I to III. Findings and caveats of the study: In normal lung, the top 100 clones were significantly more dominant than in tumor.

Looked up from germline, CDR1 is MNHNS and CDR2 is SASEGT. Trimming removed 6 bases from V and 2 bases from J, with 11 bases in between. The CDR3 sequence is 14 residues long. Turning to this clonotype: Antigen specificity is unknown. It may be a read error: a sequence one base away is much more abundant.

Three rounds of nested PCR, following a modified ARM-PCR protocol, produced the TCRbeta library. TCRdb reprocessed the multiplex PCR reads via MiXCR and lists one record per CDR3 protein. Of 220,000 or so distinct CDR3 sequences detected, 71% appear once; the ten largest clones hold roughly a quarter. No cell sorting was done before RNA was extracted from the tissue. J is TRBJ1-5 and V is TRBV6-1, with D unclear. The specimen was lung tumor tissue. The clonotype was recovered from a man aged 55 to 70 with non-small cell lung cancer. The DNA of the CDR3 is TGTGCCAGCAGACGAGCGGGAGGCAATCAGCCCCAGCATTTT. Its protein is CASRRAGGNQPQHF.